This T cell receptor (beta chain) was recovered during a study of blood T cell repertoires in COVID-19. The overall study: PBMCs, B-cell-depleted T cells, or T cells provided the cDNA or gDNA that made up the material.

Germline V gene sequence: CDR1 LNHDA, CDR2 SQIVND (reference sequence). V gave up 8 bases and J gave up 7 bases, with 27 bases separating them. This CDR3 has 16 amino acids. The protocol was immunoSEQ multiplex PCR, while the TCRdb copy is restricted to in-frame clones and leaves out a portion. The sample lists fewer than 75,000 clones, approximately 90% occurring once. The sequence was obtained from a man aged 70 or older with acute or convalescent COVID-19. This sequence joins TRBV19 and TRBJ2-7, with D maybe TRBD1 (6 bases). The sequenced material came from peripheral blood. CDR3 sequence: CASWGPPGTPRREQYF. In DNA, the CDR3 is TGTGCCAGTTGGGGGCCACCTGGGACGCCGCGTCGGGAGCAGTACTTC.